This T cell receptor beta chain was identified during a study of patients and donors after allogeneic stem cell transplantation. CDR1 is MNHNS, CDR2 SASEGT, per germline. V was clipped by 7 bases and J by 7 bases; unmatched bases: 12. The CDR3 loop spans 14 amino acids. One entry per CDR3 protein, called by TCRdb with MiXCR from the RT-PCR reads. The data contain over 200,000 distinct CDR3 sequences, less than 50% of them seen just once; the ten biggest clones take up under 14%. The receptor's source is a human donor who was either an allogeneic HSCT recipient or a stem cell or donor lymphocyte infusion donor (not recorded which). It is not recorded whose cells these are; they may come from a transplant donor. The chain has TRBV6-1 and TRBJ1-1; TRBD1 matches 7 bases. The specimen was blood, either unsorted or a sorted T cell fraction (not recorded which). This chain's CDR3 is CASTPLGGGGEAFF. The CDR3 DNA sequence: TGTGCCAGCACCCCTCTGGGAGGGGGCGGTGAAGCTTTCTTT.